Included here is one T cell receptor beta chain sequence, with context. This sample is drawn from a study of PD-L1 blockade in urothelial cancer. Using immunoSEQ multiplex PCR, the repertoire was profiled, and TCRdb retains in-frame clones only, with some absent. Of approximately 46,000 clones detected, roughly 85% appear once; the ten largest clones hold around 8%. The sequence was collected from a man aged 55 to 70 with urothelial cancer. The specimen was PBMCs, collected around atezolizumab (anti-PD-L1) treatment.

In DNA, the CDR3 is TGTGCCTGGAGTGTGGGAGGAACTGGGGCCAACGTCCTGACTTTC. Protein product: CAWSVGGTGANVLTF. The V and J genes are TRBV30 and TRBJ2-6, with D perhaps TRBD2 (6 bases). The CDR3 has 15 amino acids. Deletions cut 0 bases from V and 2 bases from J, with 8 bases between. CDR1 and CDR2 (germline): GTSNPN, SVGIG (reference sequence).